These T cell receptor beta chains were read from a single sample in a study of regulatory T cells in long-lasting Graves disease. MiXCR, run by TCRdb on the multiplex PCR reads, gives a single entry per CDR3 protein. The table has about 540,000 distinct CDR3 sequences, about 13% seen once; the top ten hold more than 8.5%. This sample was also put to use in a study of T cells in Graves' hyperthyroidism and ophthalmopathy.

The sample consisted of peripheral blood mononuclear cells (PBMCs), taken at new diagnosis, from a patient treated with antithyroid drugs. The receptors here all came from a man aged 25 to 45 with Graves disease. The conserved cysteine and the conserved F or W are not part of the CDR3 here. The order of the fields is J gene, clone size, V gene, CDR3 protein. Rows may omit the clone size; those that give it use once, few, many or a size class.

TRBJ2-7 | few | TRBV9 | ASSVEGDEQY
TRBJ2-3 | few | TRBV5-6 | ASSWGRTSTDTQY
TRBJ2-5 | many | TRBV2 | ASNRGETQY
TRBJ2-5 | many | TRBV20-1 | SALGLAREETQY
TRBJ2-5 | NA | TRBV20-1 | SARAGGLAGEPQETQY
TRBJ2-1 | many | TRBV2 | ASSVAGGQDEQF
TRBJ1-3 | NA | TRBV6-1 | ASRYVLSSGNTIY
TRBJ2-2 | few | TRBV20-1 | SAPAGGWGTGELF
TRBJ2-3 | many | TRBV6-2/TRBV6-3 | ASSYSGLAGAANTQY
TRBJ2-7 | NA | TRBV4-1 | ASSQVLGSGNRQY
TRBJ2-7 | many | TRBV10-3 | AITGTSGASYEQY
TRBJ2-3 | many | TRBV6-1 | ASSGVLVGGRTDTQY
TRBJ2-3 | NA | TRBV6-2/TRBV6-3 | ASSEALSGNTDTQY
TRBJ2-1 | NA | TRBV5-1 | VSSLGWRDNRAALYNEQF
TRBJ2-5 | NA | TRBV25-1 | ASSEPSGIQETQY
TRBJ2-1 | many | TRBV24-1 | ATSGGQGRVWSYNEQF
TRBJ2-2 | few | TRBV29-1 | SVESQGYLGASGTGELF
TRBJ2-7 | many | TRBV29-1 | SVERAAEDEQY
TRBJ2-1 | NA | TRBV13 | ASSFGISYEQF
TRBJ2-7 | many | TRBV5-1 | ASVPGLDAYEQY
TRBJ2-7 | NA | TRBV19 | ASSRRHVDLYEQY
TRBJ2-7 | NA | TRBV5-6 | ASSWTGTSGSPTGYEQY
TRBJ2-1 | NA | TRBV10-3 | AISRIAGGDNEQF
TRBJ2-1 | many | TRBV2 | ASSFHSGGYNEQF
TRBJ2-1 | NA | TRBV9 | ASSETRGAWQF
TRBJ2-7 | many | TRBV11-2 | ASSLLLGAYEQY
TRBJ2-7 | many | TRBV2 | ASRASGSSYEQY
TRBJ2-2 | NA | TRBV7-9 | ASSQGLAGSANTGELF
TRBJ2-1 | many | TRBV12-3/TRBV12-4 | AIHPRGLAGRSSYNEQF
TRBJ2-5 | NA | TRBV30 | AWSVQVAVQETQY
TRBJ1-4 | few | TRBV3-1 | ASSQGRGFSFNEKLF
TRBJ1-2 | many | TRBV12-3/TRBV12-4 | ASTDRIRGYT
TRBJ2-2 | many | TRBV29-1 | SVEEGIRKTGELF
TRBJ2-5 | many | TRBV20-1 | SAKAAGVGYQETQY
TRBJ2-7 | many | TRBV7-2 | ASSQGREQY
TRBJ1-5 | NA | TRBV7-8 | ASSFDSGPQH
TRBJ2-3 | many | TRBV7-2 | ASAQPGRADTQY
TRBJ2-3 | many | TRBV7-9 | ASTTLGRTDTQY
TRBJ2-5 | NA | TRBV2 | ANSPSLPVGETQY
TRBJ2-7 | few | TRBV2 | ASSERTDIIGTSGRAWSYGQY
TRBJ2-1 | many | TRBV5-1 | ASSPSSGNFEQF
TRBJ2-7 | many | TRBV5-1 | ASSLGVEEQY
TRBJ2-1 | many | TRBV24-1 | ATSGSTYTEQF
TRBJ2-7 | NA | TRBV4-1 | ASSSPPREFEQY
TRBJ2-2 | many | TRBV7-2 | ASSFSRYTGELF
TRBJ1-5 | many | TRBV5-6 | ASSLYGTSNQPQH
TRBJ2-1 | many | TRBV20-1 | SARPGLVGEQF
TRBJ2-3 | many | TRBV5-4 | ASSRDRRILSTDTQY
TRBJ1-1 | many | TRBV30 | AWTPSRPWNTEAF
TRBJ2-3 | many | TRBV7-2 | ASSLGGGRTQY
TRBJ1-1 | NA | TRBV15 | ATSRPANTEAF
TRBJ2-2 | NA | TRBV6-1 | ASRALGLAGVPGELF
TRBJ1-1 | many | TRBV2 | ASSEGSNTEAF
TRBJ2-1 | many | TRBV12-3/TRBV12-4 | ASSSRIQTNEQF
TRBJ1-1 | many | TRBV19 | ASRLGEGLNTEAF
TRBJ2-5 | NA | TRBV6-1 | ASTSGKLETQY
TRBJ2-7 | few | TRBV12-3/TRBV12-4 | ASSLGGGDGY